These 21 T cell receptor beta chains originate from one sample sequenced in a study of circulating and synovial CD4+ cells in juvenile arthritis. Profiling relied on immunoSEQ multiplex PCR, and the TCRdb table lists in-frame clones only, not all of them. Among about 33,000 clones listed, 90% to 95% were seen once. Sequences were obtained from CD4+ T cells from blood. Receptors originate from a human donor with juvenile idiopathic arthritis.

This clone showed up just once. The rearrangement uses TRBV10-1 and TRBJ2-5; 8 nucleotides line up with TRBD2. In germline, CDR1 is WNHNN, CDR2 SYGVQD (reference sequence). This CDR3 comprises 12 residues. The trim removed 2 bases at V and 7 bases at J, leaving 0 bases unmatched. Here the CDR3 reads CASSETSGTQYF. The CDR3 nucleotides read TGCGCCAGCAGTGAGACTAGCGGGACCCAGTACTTC.

This clone was detected once. V gene TRBV27 combines with J gene TRBJ2-7, with a weak D call TRBD2 (6 bases). V gave up 7 bases and J gave up 7 bases, with 20 bases separating them. In germline, CDR1 is MNHEY, CDR2 SMNVEV (reference sequence). The CDR3 contains 14 residues. This chain's CDR3 is CASTDGTRLWEQYF. The CDR3 DNA reads as TGTGCCAGCACCGACGGGACTCGGCTATGGGAGCAGTACTTC.

The chain couples TRBV2 to TRBJ2-3, with D possibly being TRBD1 (6 bases). CDR1 is SNHLY, CDR2 FYNNEI, per germline. Trimming took 4 bases from V and 1 from J, leaving 12 bases between them. This CDR3 is built from 15 residues. The CDR3 coding sequence is TGTGCCAGCAGTGGACAGGTCGCCGGCACAGATACGCAGTATTTT. Translated, it gives CASSGQVAGTDTQYF.

This clone occurred once. The V and J genes are TRBV25-1 and TRBJ2-1, with 7 nucleotides matching TRBD2. Trimming at V came to 9 bases and at J to 0 bases, leaving 8 bases not matched to a gene. The CDR3 loop spans 15 amino acids. CDR1 and CDR2 (germline): MGHDK, SYGVNS. CDR3 DNA: TGTGCCAGTGTGGGGCGGGGGTTCTCCTACAATGAGCAGTTCTTC. Its translation is CASVGRGFSYNEQFF.

The chain uses TRBV29-1 and TRBJ2-2, with D tentatively TRBD2 (5 bases). Per the germline V gene, CDR1 is SQVTM and CDR2 is ANQGSEA. CDR3 length: 11 amino acids. Trimming shortened V by 6 bases and J by 7 bases, and 9 bases separated the two germline ends. The CDR3 DNA sequence: TGCAGCGTGGCTCGGGGCGGGGAGCTGTTTTTT. Its protein is CSVARGGELFF.

The chain links TRBV4-3 to TRBJ1-2, with D unclear. The germline V gene has CDR1 LGHNA and CDR2 YSLEER. CDR3 length equals 15 residues. V was pared by 1 base and J by 0 bases, with 9 bases between. CDR3 sequence (DNA): TGCGCCAGCAGCCAAGCCGAGGGAACTAACTATGGCTACACCTTC. Encoded protein: CASSQAEGTNYGYTF.

The CDR3 loop is CASSLPLRGTSYEQYF. The CDR3 nucleotides read TGTGCCAGCAGTTTACCTCTACGGGGAACCTCCTACGAGCAGTACTTC. The chain couples TRBV28 to TRBJ2-7, with D possibly TRBD2 on 5 matching bases. The CDR3 runs to 16 residues. V was shortened by 2 bases and J by 0 bases, with 14 bases between the two germline ends. CDR1 MDHEN and CDR2 SYDVKM come from the germline V gene.

The gene calls are TRBV9 and TRBJ2-7; unclear D gene. CDR1 is SGDLS and CDR2 is YYNGEE in the germline V gene. V was clipped by 2 bases and J by 2 bases, with 11 bases between them. The CDR3 consists of 14 residues. The CDR3 DNA sequence: TGTGCCAGCAGCGTTAGCAGTCTCACCTACGAGCAGTACTTC. It specifies CASSVSSLTYEQYF.

The rearrangement uses TRBV28 and TRBJ2-7; 8 bases are a match to TRBD2. CDR1 MDHEN and CDR2 SYDVKM come from the germline V gene. V lost 8 bases, J lost 0 bases, and 6 bases stayed unmatched. The length of the CDR3 is 14 residues. CDR3 region: CASRGGGDSYEQYF. The CDR3 coding sequence is TGTGCCAGCCGGGGGGGAGGGGACTCCTACGAGCAGTACTTC.

V gene TRBV5-1 combines with J gene TRBJ1-5; D call uncertain. The V and J ends lost 2 bases and 2 bases respectively, with 14 bases between them. CDR3 length: 16 residues. In germline, CDR1 is SGHRS, CDR2 YFSETQ. The CDR3 loop reads CASSLSGFEGNQPQHF. For the CDR3, the DNA is TGCGCCAGCAGCTTATCGGGGTTTGAGGGCAATCAGCCCCAGCATTTT.

The chain employs TRBV5-6 and TRBJ1-5; unclear D gene. The V gene lost 0 bases and the J gene lost 2 bases, with 9 bases spanning the gap. Germline values: CDR1 SGHDT, CDR2 YYEEEE. This CDR3 contains 15 residues. CDR3: CASSLGAVGNQPQHF. CDR3 sequence (DNA): TGTGCCAGCAGCTTGGGGGCAGTTGGCAATCAGCCCCAGCATTTT.

Regarding this clone: A junction boundary mismatches the germline segment, possibly from a read error. Other DNA sequences in this specimen translate into the identical CDR3. The chain employs TRBV6-6 and TRBJ1-6; D is undetermined. This CDR3 contains 14 residues. CDR1 is MNHNY, CDR2 SVGAGI, per germline (reference sequence). CDR3 protein: CATQTDRLNSPLHF. The CDR3 DNA follows: TGTGCCACTCAAACGGACCGACTAAATTCCCCCCTCCACTTT.

The chain has TRBV6-6 and TRBJ2-5, with D maybe TRBD2 (7 bases). There are 16 residues in the CDR3. The V gene lost 2 bases and the J gene lost 5 bases, with 18 bases spanning the gap. Germline CDR1 and CDR2: MNHNY and SVGAGI (reference sequence). DNA for the CDR3: TGTGCCAGCAGTTACCACACCGGGGGGCGGGGGGAGACCCAGTACTTC. Translation: CASSYHTGGRGETQYF.

The chain recombines TRBV7-2 with TRBJ2-5, with 12 bases identical to TRBD2. The CDR3 totals 14 residues. The V and J ends lost 2 bases and 5 bases, in that order; junction bases with no gene match: 0. Germline V CDR1 and CDR2: SGHTA, FQGNSA. The CDR3, as DNA: TGTGCCAGCAGCTTAACTAGCGGGAGGGAGACCCAGTACTTC. As protein: CASSLTSGRETQYF.

The V gene is TRBV27, the J gene TRBJ1-6; 10 nucleotides align to TRBD1. The CDR3 has 15 amino acids. Germline CDR1 MNHEY, CDR2 SMNVEV (reference sequence). The J segment lost 7 bases and the V segment lost 5 bases, leaving 5 bases of the junction unmatched. The CDR3 nucleotides are TGTGCCAGCAGTCCGTGGACAGGGGGGAATTCACCCCTCCACTTT. Amino acid sequence: CASSPWTGGNSPLHF.

The chain has TRBV28 and TRBJ2-7; 7 bases fit TRBD2. The V gene end was trimmed by 7 bases and the J gene end by 2 bases; junction bases not matched to a gene: 11. CDR1 is MDHEN and CDR2 is SYDVKM in the germline V gene. The CDR3 totals 15 residues. The CDR3 region has the DNA TGTGCCAGCACTCCTAGAGGGGCGGGAGCCTACGAGCAGTACTTC. It encodes CASTPRGAGAYEQYF.

The V and J genes are TRBV5-4 and TRBJ2-2; D remains ambiguous. Trimming cost V 5 bases and J 1 base, with 9 bases left between them. The CDR3 has 14 residues. Germline assignment: CDR1 SGHNT and CDR2 YYREEE (reference sequence). CDR3 DNA: TGTGCCAGCAGTTCTCTAGGGAACACCGGGGAGCTGTTTTTT. Protein: CASSSLGNTGELFF.

The chain joins TRBV2 to TRBJ2-2; D may be TRBD1 (5 bases). V was pared by 3 bases and J by 5 bases, with 10 bases between. CDR1 SNHLY and CDR2 FYNNEI come from the germline V gene. The CDR3 covers 14 residues. The CDR3 nucleotides read TGTGCCAGCAGTGAGGCAGGGCGGACCGGGGAGCTGTTTTTT. It codes for CASSEAGRTGELFF. The complete variable domain, with remaining parts taken from reference TRBV2 and TRBJ2-2, reads EPEVTQTPSHQVTQMGQEVILRCVPISNHLYFYWYRQILGQKVEFLVSFYNNEISEKSEIFDDQFSVERPDGSNFTLKIRSTKLEDSAMYFCASSEAGRTGELFFGEGSRLTVL.

V gene TRBV28 combines with J gene TRBJ2-7; 7 bases are a match to TRBD1. Germline loops: CDR1 MDHEN, CDR2 SYDVKM. The CDR3 is 14 amino acids. Unmatched junction bases numbered 6, after V lost 4 bases and J lost 3 bases. This CDR3 is CASSSLGTVYEQYF. The CDR3 coding sequence is TGTGCCAGCAGTTCTCTCGGGACAGTCTACGAGCAGTACTTC.

This chain connects TRBV10-2 to TRBJ2-7, with TRBD2 matching 7 bases. V gave up 7 bases and J gave up 0 bases; unmatched junction bases: 3. This CDR3 spans 13 amino acids. Germline CDR1 WSHSY, CDR2 SAAADI. The CDR3, as DNA: TGCGCCAGCACGAGGGACTACTCCTACGAGCAGTACTTC. Protein product: CASTRDYSYEQYF.

The V call is TRBV5-4, the J call TRBJ1-1; no reliable D call. V dropped 0 bases and J dropped 5 bases, with 17 bases sitting between them. In germline, CDR1 is SGHNT, CDR2 YYREEE (reference sequence). This CDR3 comprises 16 residues. CDR3 DNA: TGTGCCAGCAGCTTGGCGTTGGGAGGGCTGAGGACTGAAGCTTTCTTT. It translates to CASSLALGGLRTEAFF.